Shown below are 30 T cell receptor beta chains from a single sample sequenced in a study of blood T cell repertoires in COVID-19. Assay: immunoSEQ multiplex PCR; the TCRdb copy retains only in-frame clones and omits some. The table records roughly 100,000 clones, about four fifths of them present only once. The sample taken for sequencing was peripheral blood. The receptors here all came from a man aged 40-49 years with active or convalescent COVID-19.

The DNA for the CDR3 is TGTGCCACAAAAGGGGAGGCCACTGAAGCTTTCTTT. This encodes CATKGEATEAFF. V is TRBV24-1 and J is TRBJ1-1; maybe TRBD1 (5 bases). CDR3 length: 12 amino acids. V was trimmed by 10 bases and J by 4 bases, leaving 12 bases between them. Per the germline V gene, CDR1 is KGHDR and CDR2 is SFDVKD.

The chain has TRBV11-2 and TRBJ1-1; D ambiguous. This CDR3 comprises 14 residues. V was clipped by 5 bases and J by 2 bases, with 12 bases between them. The V gene's germline CDR1 is SGHAT and CDR2 FQNNGV. The CDR3 bases are TGTGCCAGCAGCCTCGGGATAGCAAACACTGAAGCTTTCTTT. This encodes CASSLGIANTEAFF.

The chain employs TRBV7-9 and TRBJ1-5, with D unresolved. Germline loops: CDR1 SEHNR, CDR2 FQNEAQ (reference sequence). V was trimmed by 5 bases and J by 3 bases, leaving 11 bases between them. The CDR3 extends over 14 amino acids. CDR3 amino acids: CASSPSRPNQPQHF. Here the CDR3 DNA reads TGTGCCAGCAGCCCTTCGCGGCCCAATCAGCCCCAGCATTTT.

V is TRBV5-1 and J is TRBJ2-3; 11 bases line up with TRBD2. Germline CDR1 is SGHRS and CDR2 is YFSETQ. V trimming: 4 bases; J trimming: 6 bases; junction bases outside the gene matches: 4. The CDR3 is 14 residues long. The CDR3 DNA sequence: TGCGCCAGCAGCATAGCGGGGGGGCGGGATACGCAGTATTTT. Translating it yields CASSIAGGRDTQYF.

The chain joins TRBV27 to TRBJ1-5, with 7 nucleotides matching TRBD1. V was pared by 6 bases and J by 2 bases, with 7 bases of the junction left unmatched. Germline V gives CDR1 MNHEY, CDR2 SMNVEV (reference sequence). This CDR3 region has 15 residues. DNA of the CDR3: TGTGCCAGCAGATCGACAGGGCAGGGCAATCAGCCCCAGCATTTT. Translation gives CASRSTGQGNQPQHF.

The chain is built from TRBV12-5 and TRBJ1-1, with TRBD1 matching over 11 bases. Germline CDR1 is LGHNT and CDR2 is FRNRAP. The length of the CDR3 is 14 residues. Trimming at V came to 5 bases and at J to 5 bases, leaving 4 bases not matched to a gene. The CDR3 DNA reads as TGTGCTAGTGGTCGGGGACAGGGGGGGACTGAAGCTTTCTTT. Translation gives CASGRGQGGTEAFF.

The J gene is TRBJ1-5, the V gene TRBV18; possible D gene TRBD1, 5 bases. V was shortened by 2 bases and J by 6 bases, with 8 bases between the two germline ends. The CDR3 is made up of 13 amino acids. Germline V gene lookup returns CDR1 KGHSH and CDR2 LQKENI. This CDR3 reads CASSPGQVQPQHF. The CDR3 DNA sequence: TGTGCCAGCTCACCAGGACAAGTTCAGCCCCAGCATTTT. Together with reference TRBV18 and TRBJ1-5, the CDR3 gives the full variable domain: NAGVMQNPRHLVRRRGQEARLRCSPMKGHSHVYWYRQLPEEGLKFMVYLQKENIIDESGMPKERFSAEFPKEGPSILRIQQVVRGDSAAYFCASSPGQVQPQHFGDGTRLSIL.

This chain connects TRBV5-6 to TRBJ2-7, with TRBD1 matching 9 bases. The CDR3 sequence is 13 residues long. V was clipped by 4 bases and J by 4 bases; unmatched bases: 3. The V gene's germline CDR1 is SGHDT and CDR2 YYEEEE. CDR3 DNA: TGTGCCAGCAGCATGGACAGGGGTTACGAGCAGTACTTC. Translated: CASSMDRGYEQYF.

The V gene is TRBV10-3, the J gene TRBJ1-1; tentatively, D is TRBD1 (6 bases). The CDR3 length is 15 residues. Germline V gene lookup returns CDR1 ENHRY and CDR2 SYGVKD. V lost 1 base and J 5 bases, leaving 14 bases between the germline ends. In DNA form, the CDR3 reads TGTGCCATCAGTGAGTATACAGGGACGGGGACTGAAGCTTTCTTT. Amino acid sequence: CAISEYTGTGTEAFF.

The sample holds one count of this clone. The chain employs TRBV2 and TRBJ2-6, with unresolved D. V lost 6 bases and J lost 1, with 4 bases in between. The CDR3 runs 13 residues. Germline-derived CDR1 and CDR2 are SNHLY and FYNNEI. CDR3 nucleotides: TGTGCCAGCAGGGCATCTGGGGCCAACGTCCTGACTTTC. This codes for CASRASGANVLTF.

V gene TRBV15 combines with J gene TRBJ2-5; D possibly corresponds to TRBD2 (5 bases). This CDR3 spans 14 amino acids. The V and J ends lost 5 bases and 3 bases respectively, with 13 bases between them. Germline V gene lookup returns CDR1 LNHNV and CDR2 YYDKDF (reference sequence). The CDR3 sequence is CATSSRNGEETQYF. The DNA for the CDR3 is TGTGCCACCAGCTCCCGAAACGGGGAAGAGACCCAGTACTTC.

The rearrangement links TRBV2 to TRBJ1-5; TRBD1 matches 11 bases. V was pared by 6 bases and J by 7 bases, with 8 bases of the junction left unmatched. The CDR3 loop spans 15 amino acids. CDR1 is SNHLY and CDR2 is FYNNEI in the germline V gene. The CDR3 spells CASSDRDRGGQPQHF. Written as DNA, the CDR3 is TGTGCCAGCAGCGACCGGGACAGGGGGGGGCAGCCCCAGCATTTT. Filled out from reference TRBV2 and TRBJ1-5, the complete variable domain reads EPEVTQTPSHQVTQMGQEVILRCVPISNHLYFYWYRQILGQKVEFLVSFYNNEISEKSEIFDDQFSVERPDGSNFTLKIRSTKLEDSAMYFCASSDRDRGGQPQHFGDGTRLSIL.

This chain joins TRBV9 and TRBJ2-1; 8 bases align to TRBD2. J gave up 6 bases and V 6 bases, and 14 bases lay outside the gene matches. Germline CDR1 SGDLS, CDR2 YYNGEE. The CDR3 totals 16 residues. CDR3 region: CASTWGRGSGGNEQFF. The CDR3 DNA reads TGTGCCAGCACTTGGGGCCGGGGGAGCGGGGGCAATGAGCAGTTCTTC.

J is TRBJ1-1 and V is TRBV18, with D perhaps matching TRBD1 (6 bases). Per germline, CDR1 KGHSH and CDR2 LQKENI. The CDR3 is 12 residues long. V lost 3 bases, J lost 5 bases, and 7 bases lay in between. DNA for the CDR3: TGTGCCAGCTCACCTGGACAGACTGAAGCTTTCTTT. Protein sequence: CASSPGQTEAFF.

Details on this clone: An end of the junction does not agree with germline; a read error may underlie this. The rearrangement links TRBV5-6 to TRBJ1-4; weak D call: TRBD1 (6 bases). Germline lookup yields CDR1 SGHDT and CDR2 YYEEEE. This CDR3 is built from 16 residues. The CDR3 nucleotides read TGTGCCAGCAGCTTCAATAGCGGGGGCCTCGGCGAAAAACCGTTTTTT. Its protein product is CASSFNSGGLGEKPFF.

The chain employs TRBV6-1 and TRBJ1-2, with 8 bases aligning to TRBD1. There are 14 residues in the CDR3. V lost 1 base, J lost 6 bases, and 4 bases stayed unmatched. Germline V gene data show CDR1 as MNHNS and CDR2 as SASEGT. CDR3 DNA: TGTGCCAGCAGTGAAGTGAAGGACAGGGATGGCTACACCTTC. This gives the protein CASSEVKDRDGYTF.

The chain combines TRBV6-2 or TRBV6-3 with TRBJ2-1, with TRBD2 identical over 8 bases. The length of the CDR3 is 14 residues. The J segment lost 9 bases and the V segment lost 5 bases, leaving 9 bases of the junction unmatched. Looked up from germline, CDR1 is MNHEY and CDR2 is SVGEGT. The chain's CDR3 is CASSAGLVSIEQFF. In nucleotides, the CDR3 is TGTGCCAGCAGTGCGGGACTAGTGTCCATTGAGCAGTTCTTC.

The rearrangement links TRBV2 to TRBJ2-2; D possibly corresponds to TRBD2 (6 bases). Germline CDR1 SNHLY, CDR2 FYNNEI. This CDR3 contains 16 residues. Trimming removed 3 bases at V and 2 bases at J, with 13 bases between. CDR3 in amino acids: CASSEGGALNTGELFF. In DNA, the CDR3 is TGTGCCAGCAGTGAGGGGGGAGCGTTAAACACCGGGGAGCTGTTTTTT.

The genes are TRBV5-1 and TRBJ2-5, with 11 bases identical to TRBD2. J lost 0 bases, V lost 4 bases, and 17 bases had no gene match. The CDR3 contains 20 residues. Germline V gives CDR1 SGHRS, CDR2 YFSETQ. The CDR3 DNA reads as TGCGCCAGCAGCCTGGCCCCCCTCTTTAGCGGGGGGGGGTACCAAGAGACCCAGTACTTC. It encodes CASSLAPLFSGGGYQETQYF.

This sequence joins TRBV30 and TRBJ1-1, with 10 nucleotides matching TRBD1. The CDR3 runs to 14 residues. V trimming: 6 bases; J trimming: 5 bases; junction bases outside the gene matches: 9. Germline CDR1 and CDR2: GTSNPN and SVGIG (reference sequence). The CDR3 DNA follows: TGTGCCTGCAATCCGGGACAGGGGCCAACTGAAGCTTTCTTT. Amino acid sequence: CACNPGQGPTEAFF. Filled out from reference TRBV30 and TRBJ1-1, the complete variable domain reads SQTIHQWPATLVQPVGSPLSLECTVEGTSNPNLYWYRQAAGRGLQLLFYSVGIGQISSEVPQNLSASRPQDRQFILSSKKLLLSDSGFYLCACNPGQGPTEAFFGQGTRLTVV.

In this sample, this clone turned up once. This sequence joins TRBV10-3 and TRBJ2-2; D is uncertain. The germline V gene has CDR1 ENHRY and CDR2 SYGVKD. This CDR3 has 13 residues. V lost 7 bases and J lost 5, with 11 bases in between. CDR3 nucleotide sequence: TGTGCCATCAAATCTCAGATAACCGGGGAGCTGTTTTTT. Its protein product is CAIKSQITGELFF.

The CDR3 region is CASSLSENYGYTF. In DNA form, the CDR3 reads TGTGCCAGCAGCTTATCCGAGAACTATGGCTACACCTTC. The rearrangement uses TRBV11-2 and TRBJ1-2; D uncertain. Per the germline V gene, CDR1 is SGHAT and CDR2 is FQNNGV. This CDR3 contains 13 residues. The ends were cut back, 2 bases at V and 2 bases at J, with 6 bases in the middle.

V usage is TRBV12-5 and J usage is TRBJ1-2; 9 nucleotides align to TRBD1. Trimming took 1 base from V and 6 from J; bases not matched to a gene: 0. The germline V gene has CDR1 LGHNT and CDR2 FRNRAP. CDR3 length equals 13 residues. The CDR3 region is CASGLGTGDGYTF. The CDR3, as DNA: TGTGCTAGTGGTTTGGGGACAGGGGATGGCTACACCTTC.

The V call is TRBV3-1 (or the pseudogene TRBV3-2), the J call TRBJ1-4, with TRBD1 matching over 9 bases. Germline V gene lookup returns CDR1 LGHDT and CDR2 YNNKEL (reference sequence). V dropped 0 bases and J dropped 10; count of bases not matched to a gene: 15. This CDR3 is 18 amino acids long. CDR3 sequence (DNA): TGTGCCAGCAGCCAAGATCTAACAGGGGGCGCGGCAGGTCGAAAACTGTTTTTT. As protein: CASSQDLTGGAAGRKLFF.

The rearrangement links TRBV5-1 to TRBJ2-5; 7 bases agree with TRBD2. This CDR3 is 15 amino acids long. Unmatched junction bases numbered 9, after V lost 2 bases and J lost 5 bases. The germline V gene encodes CDR1 SGHRS and CDR2 YFSETQ. The CDR3 loop is CASSFEAGGRETQYF. The CDR3 DNA reads as TGCGCCAGCAGCTTCGAAGCCGGGGGGAGGGAGACCCAGTACTTC.

This chain connects TRBV30 to TRBJ1-6; D remains unclear. The V end was cut by 0 bases, the J end by 9 bases, with 12 bases between. The CDR3 contains 14 residues. Per germline, CDR1 GTSNPN and CDR2 SVGIG (reference sequence). CDR3 in amino acids: CAWSVSGGGSPLHF. CDR3 bases: TGTGCCTGGAGTGTTTCTGGAGGAGGTTCACCCCTCCACTTT.

The rearrangement joins TRBV5-6 to TRBJ2-3; 7 bases are a match to TRBD2. Trimming removed 4 bases from V and 0 bases from J; junction bases left unmatched: 5. The germline V gene has CDR1 SGHDT and CDR2 YYEEEE. The CDR3 runs to 15 residues. The CDR3 reads CASSRLADSTDTQYF. CDR3 bases: TGTGCCAGCAGCCGGCTAGCGGATAGCACAGATACGCAGTATTTT.

The chain recombines TRBV9 with TRBJ1-3; possible D gene TRBD1, 5 bases. Trimming cost V 7 bases and J 5 bases, with 16 bases left between them. The CDR3 runs 14 residues. The germline CDR1 and CDR2 sequences are SGDLS and YYNGEE. The CDR3 nucleotides are TGTGCCAGCGCCCCCCAGGGACTTAGAAACACCATATATTTT. Protein sequence: CASAPQGLRNTIYF.

The V gene is TRBV5-1, the J gene TRBJ2-7, with TRBD1 identical over 10 bases. The germline V gene encodes CDR1 SGHRS and CDR2 YFSETQ. Losses at the gene ends were 2 bases for V and 4 bases for J; bases not matched to a gene: 6. The CDR3 covers 15 residues. CDR3: CASSFKTGGGYEQYF. CDR3 coding DNA: TGCGCCAGCAGCTTCAAGACAGGGGGCGGGTACGAGCAGTACTTC.

The chain uses TRBV4-3 and TRBJ1-5; 8 nucleotides agree with TRBD1. Germline assignment: CDR1 LGHNA and CDR2 YSLEER. This CDR3 has 15 amino acids. With 3 bases clipped from V and 3 bases from J, the junction kept 4 bases outside the gene matches. CDR3 amino acids: CASSQGTGLNQPQHF. The CDR3 DNA follows: TGCGCCAGCAGCCAGGGGACAGGCCTCAATCAGCCCCAGCATTTT.